This T cell receptor (beta chain) was observed in a study of regulatory and conventional T cells in RAG deficiency. Study-wide points: Omenn CD25-high CD127-low cells may be activated cells, not true Tregs.

As concerns this clone: What it binds is not known.

The CDR3 extends over 13 amino acids. Germline lookup yields CDR1 ENHRY and CDR2 SYGVKD. V lost 8 bases to trimming and J lost 3 bases; unmatched junction nucleotides: 3. TCRdb's copy holds only in-frame clones and misses some; the assay was immunoSEQ multiplex PCR. In the table there are around 37,000 clones, about nine tenths of which are singletons. This same sample was also part of a study on regulatory T cells. That source adds: The primer mix had 52 TRBV and 13 TRBJ primers.

This receptor was taken from a human donor in good health. The chain recombines TRBV10-3 with TRBJ2-7; 11 nucleotides match TRBD1. The sequenced sample was CD8+ T cells sorted from blood. The CDR3 loop reads CAIGQGADYEQYF. In nucleotides, the CDR3 is TGTGCCATCGGACAGGGGGCTGACTACGAGCAGTACTTC.